The rows below give T cell receptor beta chains drawn from one sample of a study of blood T cells in healthy people across ages. TCRdb re-analysed the 5' RACE reads in MiXCR, keeping a single row per CDR3 protein. This table holds about 1.5 million distinct CDR3 sequences, 40% to 45% found once. The material sequenced was blood. All receptors come from a woman in her late teens or twenties in good health. CDR3s include the opening cysteine and the closing phenylalanine or tryptophan. Fields, in order: clone size, J gene, V gene, D gene, CDR3 protein, CDR3 DNA. D genes are given only for firm matches. Size values are once, few and many counts, or a class for expanded clones, and some rows have none.

abundance: NA
j_gene: TRBJ2-5
v_gene: TRBV6-1
d_gene: TRBD2
CDR3aa: CASSEAIWGGETQYF
CDR3nt: TGTGCCAGCAGTGAAGCTATCTGGGGGGGAGAGACCCAGTACTTC

abundance: NA
j_gene: TRBJ1-2
v_gene: TRBV27
d_gene: NA
CDR3aa: CASSRRGSYGYTF
CDR3nt: TGTGCCAGCAGTCGAAGGGGTTCCTATGGCTACACCTTC

abundance: few
j_gene: TRBJ2-3
v_gene: TRBV13
d_gene: TRBD2
CDR3aa: CASSLVAGNTISTDTQYF
CDR3nt: TGTGCCAGCAGCTTAGTAGCGGGGAATACCATTAGCACAGATACGCAGTATTTT

abundance: NA
j_gene: TRBJ1-1
v_gene: TRBV2
d_gene: NA
CDR3aa: CASSAGRSAEAFF
CDR3nt: TGTGCCAGCAGTGCAGGACGGTCAGCTGAAGCTTTCTTT

abundance: few
j_gene: TRBJ2-6
v_gene: TRBV6-2/TRBV6-3
d_gene: NA
CDR3aa: CATRLGGTGANVLTF
CDR3nt: TGTGCCACACGCTTAGGGGGAACTGGGGCCAACGTCCTGACTTTC

abundance: NA
j_gene: TRBJ2-3
v_gene: TRBV12-3/TRBV12-4
d_gene: NA
CDR3aa: CASSVTRVSTDTQYF
CDR3nt: TGTGCCAGCAGCGTTACTAGGGTGAGCACAGATACGCAGTATTTT

abundance: few
j_gene: TRBJ2-7
v_gene: TRBV7-2
d_gene: TRBD1
CDR3aa: CASSLALTGKGEQYF
CDR3nt: TGTGCCAGCAGCTTAGCCCTGACAGGGAAGGGCGAGCAGTACTTC

abundance: NA
j_gene: TRBJ2-5
v_gene: TRBV25-1
d_gene: TRBD1
CDR3aa: CASSDRGQSGTQYF
CDR3nt: TGTGCCAGCAGTGACCGGGGACAGTCCGGGACCCAGTACTTC

abundance: NA
j_gene: TRBJ2-1
v_gene: TRBV7-9
d_gene: NA
CDR3aa: CAGSLGGTLRNEQFF
CDR3nt: TGTGCCGGCAGCTTAGGTGGGACTCTTCGTAATGAGCAGTTCTTC

abundance: NA
j_gene: TRBJ2-3
v_gene: TRBV24-1
d_gene: NA
CDR3aa: CATSDHGVGTDTQYF
CDR3nt: TGTGCCACCAGTGACCACGGCGTTGGCACAGATACGCAGTATTTT

abundance: few
j_gene: TRBJ2-7
v_gene: TRBV25-1
d_gene: NA
CDR3aa: CASSEDRRTYEQYF
CDR3nt: TGTGCCAGCAGTGAGGACCGTCGGACGTACGAGCAGTACTTC

abundance: few
j_gene: TRBJ1-2
v_gene: TRBV4-1
d_gene: TRBD1
CDR3aa: CASSQPGQEIYGYTF
CDR3nt: TGCGCCAGCAGCCAACCGGGACAGGAAATCTATGGCTACACCTTC

abundance: NA
j_gene: TRBJ2-1
v_gene: TRBV6-6
d_gene: TRBD2
CDR3aa: CASSYSRTSSYNEQFF
CDR3nt: TGTGCCAGCAGCTACAGCCGGACTAGCTCCTACAATGAGCAGTTCTTC

abundance: NA
j_gene: TRBJ2-7
v_gene: TRBV6-2/TRBV6-3
d_gene: TRBD1
CDR3aa: CASQVGQGTYEQYF
CDR3nt: TGTGCCAGCCAGGTGGGACAGGGTACCTACGAGCAGTACTTC

abundance: few
j_gene: TRBJ2-3
v_gene: TRBV7-3
d_gene: NA
CDR3aa: CASSNRDSSTDTQYF
CDR3nt: TGTGCCAGCAGCAACCGGGACTCGAGCACAGATACGCAGTATTTT

abundance: NA
j_gene: TRBJ1-2
v_gene: TRBV21-1
d_gene: NA
CDR3aa: CASRAPSNYGYTF
CDR3nt: TGTGCCAGCAGAGCGCCTTCTAACTATGGCTACACCTTC

abundance: few
j_gene: TRBJ1-2
v_gene: TRBV2
d_gene: TRBD1
CDR3aa: CASRQGQGTYYGYTF
CDR3nt: TGTGCCAGCAGGCAGGGACAGGGCACGTACTATGGCTACACCTTC